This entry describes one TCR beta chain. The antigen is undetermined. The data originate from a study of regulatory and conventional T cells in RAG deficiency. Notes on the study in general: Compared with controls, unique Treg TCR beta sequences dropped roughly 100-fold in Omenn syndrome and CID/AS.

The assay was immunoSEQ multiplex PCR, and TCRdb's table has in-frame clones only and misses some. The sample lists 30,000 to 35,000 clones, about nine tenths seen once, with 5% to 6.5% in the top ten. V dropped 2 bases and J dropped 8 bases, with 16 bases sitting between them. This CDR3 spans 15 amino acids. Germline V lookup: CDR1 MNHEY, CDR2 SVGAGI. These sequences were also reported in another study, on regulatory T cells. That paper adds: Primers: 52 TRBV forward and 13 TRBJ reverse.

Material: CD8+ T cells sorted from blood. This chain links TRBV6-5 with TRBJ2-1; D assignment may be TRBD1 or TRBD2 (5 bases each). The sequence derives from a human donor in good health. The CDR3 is CASSYEAARGDEQFF. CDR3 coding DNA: TGTGCCAGCAGTTACGAGGCAGCCCGGGGCGATGAGCAGTTCTTC.